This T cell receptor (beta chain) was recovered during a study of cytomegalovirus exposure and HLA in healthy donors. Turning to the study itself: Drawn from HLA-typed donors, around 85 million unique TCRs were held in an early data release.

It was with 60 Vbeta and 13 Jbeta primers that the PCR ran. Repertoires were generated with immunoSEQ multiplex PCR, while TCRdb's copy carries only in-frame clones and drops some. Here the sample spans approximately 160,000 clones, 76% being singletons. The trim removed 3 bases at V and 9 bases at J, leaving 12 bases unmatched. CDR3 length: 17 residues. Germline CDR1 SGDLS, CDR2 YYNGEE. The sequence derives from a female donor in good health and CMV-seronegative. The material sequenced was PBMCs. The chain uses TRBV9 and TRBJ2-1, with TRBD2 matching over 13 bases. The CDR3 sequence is CASSGRPRTSGGLEQFF. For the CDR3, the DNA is TGTGCCAGCAGCGGACGCCCTCGGACTAGCGGGGGACTTGAGCAGTTCTTC.